This TCR beta chain came from a study of control samples from healthy donors and cancer patients. Germline V gene lookup returns CDR1 SQVTM and CDR2 ANQGSEA. V shed 5 bases and J 5 bases; nucleotides not matched to a gene: 4. The CDR3 has 13 residues. Generated by immunoSEQ multiplex PCR, the TCRdb table keeps only in-frame clones and is missing some. The profile covers approximately 150,000 clones, with about 94% appearing a single time and about 14% taken by the ten largest. The specimen was PBMCs. This receptor was taken from a man in his 60s with colorectal cancer. The rearrangement uses TRBV29-1 and TRBJ2-3, with 10 nucleotides matching TRBD2. The CDR3 is CSVSGGAGDTQYF. DNA of the CDR3: TGCAGCGTTAGCGGGGGGGCCGGAGATACGCAGTATTTT.